Listed below are T cell receptor beta chains from one sample, sequenced in a study of shared clonotypes between healthy human individuals. The repertoire was sequenced with immunoSEQ multiplex PCR; TCRdb's copy has only in-frame clones and lacks some. The sample yields 780,000 or so clones, around 70% seen once. Sequenced input: memory CD4+ T cells sorted from blood. The receptor source for this set is a woman under 40 in good health. Both conserved end residues are part of each CDR3. The D gene is left open where the match is weak. Clone size is given for some rows only: seen once, a few or many times, or a class if the clone is expanded.

size: NA; V: TRBV28; J: TRBJ1-5; D: NA; DNA: TGTGCCAGCGGTGAGGGCCCCGGGGGGGGTTATAGCAATCAGCCCCAGCATTTT; CDR3: CASGEGPGGGYSNQPQHF
size: NA; V: TRBV5-4; J: TRBJ2-7; D: TRBD2; DNA: TGTGCCAGCAGCTTGGGAGGGGCTAGCGGGAGGAACGAGCAGTACTTC; CDR3: CASSLGGASGRNEQYF
size: NA; V: TRBV19; J: TRBJ2-3; D: NA; DNA: TGTGCCAGTAGTTTTCTAGCGCTGAGCACAGATACGCAGTATTTT; CDR3: CASSFLALSTDTQYF
size: NA; V: TRBV11-2; J: TRBJ1-1; D: NA; DNA: TGTGCCAGCAGCTTACAGGGGAACACTGAAGCTTTCTTT; CDR3: CASSLQGNTEAFF
size: NA; V: TRBV27; J: TRBJ2-7; D: NA; DNA: TGTGCCAGCAGTTTTGGGGTCACCTACGAGCAGTACTTC; CDR3: CASSFGVTYEQYF
size: NA; V: TRBV18; J: TRBJ1-1; D: NA; DNA: TGTGCCAGCTCACAATCGTCCCGAGGGAACACTGAAGCTTTCTTT; CDR3: CASSQSSRGNTEAFF
size: NA; V: TRBV5-5; J: TRBJ2-2; D: NA; DNA: TGTGCCAGCAGCTTTCAGGACAGACACACCGGGGAGCTGTTTTTT; CDR3: CASSFQDRHTGELFF
size: NA; V: TRBV27; J: TRBJ2-3; D: NA; DNA: TGTGCCAGCAGTTTTATGGTAGCGGGCACAGATACGCAGTATTTT; CDR3: CASSFMVAGTDTQYF
size: NA; V: TRBV6-6; J: TRBJ2-5; D: TRBD2; DNA: TGTGCCAGCACCCCTAGCGGGAGGGCAGAGACCCAGTACTTC; CDR3: CASTPSGRAETQYF
size: few; V: TRBV18; J: TRBJ1-2; D: TRBD1; DNA: TGTGCCAGCTCACTGGGGACAGACAGAGTTCATGGCTACACCTTC; CDR3: CASSLGTDRVHGYTF
size: NA; V: TRBV15; J: TRBJ2-7; D: NA; DNA: TGTGCCACCAGCAGAGGGAACAGGGGAGGGTACGAGCAGTACTTC; CDR3: CATSRGNRGGYEQYF
size: NA; V: TRBV5-8; J: TRBJ2-3; D: NA; DNA: TGTGCCAGCAGCTTGGGCGCGACAACTGACACAGATACGCAGTATTTT; CDR3: CASSLGATTDTDTQYF
size: few; V: TRBV6-1; J: TRBJ2-2; D: NA; DNA: TGTGCCAGCAGTGAAGCCCGGCGCGTGGCGGAGCTGTTTTTT; CDR3: CASSEARRVAELFF
size: NA; V: TRBV19; J: TRBJ2-5; D: TRBD2; DNA: TGTGCCAGTAGTTCTAGGACTAGCGGGAGGGAGACCCAGTACTTC; CDR3: CASSSRTSGRETQYF
size: NA; V: TRBV18; J: TRBJ2-3; D: TRBD1; DNA: TGTGCCAGCTCCGACTCCCAGGGGGCGGCAGATACGCAGTATTTT; CDR3: CASSDSQGAADTQYF
size: NA; V: TRBV19; J: TRBJ2-7; D: NA; DNA: TGTGCCAGTAGTATGGTTCAGCTTGGGGAGCAGTACTTC; CDR3: CASSMVQLGEQYF
size: NA; V: TRBV6-4; J: TRBJ2-3; D: TRBD2; DNA: TGTGCCAGCAGTTGGCCTAGCGGGGGTAGCACAGATACGCAGTATTTT; CDR3: CASSWPSGGSTDTQYF
size: NA; V: TRBV5-1; J: TRBJ1-1; D: NA; DNA: TGCGCCAGCAGCCCAGGAGACCGGGACAACACTGAAGCTTTCTTT; CDR3: CASSPGDRDNTEAFF
size: NA; V: TRBV15; J: TRBJ2-1; D: NA; DNA: TGTGCCACCAGCAGAGCTGACGGGCCTTACAATGAGCAGTTCTTC; CDR3: CATSRADGPYNEQFF
size: NA; V: TRBV18; J: TRBJ2-7; D: NA; DNA: TGTGCCAGCTCACCATTTGACCAGAACGAGCAGTACTTC; CDR3: CASSPFDQNEQYF
size: NA; V: TRBV27; J: TRBJ2-7; D: NA; DNA: TGTGCCAGCACCTCTGACAGATACTCCTACGAGCAGTACTTC; CDR3: CASTSDRYSYEQYF
size: NA; V: TRBV4-2; J: TRBJ1-1; D: NA; DNA: TGTGCCAGCAGCCATTGGGCTCGGGTTGAGAAGAACACTGAAGCTTTCTTT; CDR3: CASSHWARVEKNTEAFF
size: NA; V: TRBV28; J: TRBJ2-2; D: TRBD1; DNA: TGTGCCAGCAGCCCGGACAGGGTTGGGACCGGGGAGCTGTTTTTT; CDR3: CASSPDRVGTGELFF
size: NA; V: TRBV6-5; J: TRBJ1-2; D: NA; DNA: TGTGCCAGCAGCCTCAGGGTAGGAGATGGCTACACCTTC; CDR3: CASSLRVGDGYTF
size: NA; V: TRBV10-3; J: TRBJ1-5; D: NA; DNA: TGTGCCATCAGTGAAAAAAATCAGCCCCAGCATTTT; CDR3: CAISEKNQPQHF
size: NA; V: TRBV5-1; J: TRBJ2-7; D: TRBD1; DNA: TGCGCCAGCAGCTTGGCTTCGGGACAGGCCAGCTCCTACGAGCAGTACTTC; CDR3: CASSLASGQASSYEQYF
size: NA; V: TRBV2; J: TRBJ2-1; D: NA; DNA: TGTGCCAGCAGTGAAGCGCTCAGCTTCTATGAGCAGTTCTTC; CDR3: CASSEALSFYEQFF
size: NA; V: TRBV27; J: TRBJ2-1; D: TRBD2; DNA: TGTGCCAGCAGTGTAGTACTAGCGGAGCACAATGAGCAGTTCTTC; CDR3: CASSVVLAEHNEQFF
size: NA; V: TRBV5-1; J: TRBJ1-1; D: NA; DNA: TGCGCCAGCAGCTGGAACGGTGGGACCCAGGGCGAGGGGGCTTTCTTT; CDR3: CASSWNGGTQGEGAFF
size: NA; V: TRBV5-4; J: TRBJ2-1; D: TRBD2; DNA: TGTGCCAGCAGCAATAGCGGGACTTGGAATGAGCAGTTCTTC; CDR3: CASSNSGTWNEQFF
size: NA; V: TRBV5-4; J: TRBJ2-7; D: TRBD2; DNA: TGTGCCAGCAGCTCCTCTAGCGGGCCGGCCTACGAGCAGTACTTC; CDR3: CASSSSSGPAYEQYF
size: few; V: TRBV4-2; J: TRBJ1-5; D: TRBD1; DNA: TGTGCCAGCAGCCAAGAACAGGGGGGAAGCAATCAGCCCCAGCATTTT; CDR3: CASSQEQGGSNQPQHF
size: NA; V: TRBV5-1; J: TRBJ2-5; D: NA; DNA: TGCGCCAGCAGCCCAAACGGGGCTTGGGAACAAGAGACCCAGTACTTC; CDR3: CASSPNGAWEQETQYF
size: NA; V: TRBV28; J: TRBJ1-5; D: NA; DNA: TGTGCCAGCAGTCACCCCCAGGGAAGCAATCAGCCCCAGCATTTT; CDR3: CASSHPQGSNQPQHF
size: NA; V: TRBV5-1; J: TRBJ2-1; D: NA; DNA: TGCGCCAGCAGCTTGGGGGGACTCACGACTGCGCCCAATGAGCAGTTCTTC; CDR3: CASSLGGLTTAPNEQFF
size: NA; V: TRBV5-1; J: TRBJ2-5; D: NA; DNA: TGCGCCAGCAGCTTGGCAGCGGGCCAAGAGACCCAGTACTTC; CDR3: CASSLAAGQETQYF
size: NA; V: TRBV28; J: TRBJ2-3; D: NA; DNA: TGTGCCAGCAGCGGACTTCGCGGGCGCACAGATACGCAGTATTTT; CDR3: CASSGLRGRTDTQYF
size: NA; V: TRBV6-5; J: TRBJ2-7; D: NA; DNA: TGTGCCAGCAGGCCTACTCGGAGCTCCTACGAGCAGTACTTC; CDR3: CASRPTRSSYEQYF
size: NA; V: TRBV19; J: TRBJ2-5; D: TRBD2; DNA: TGTGCCAGTAGTATTCCGGGACTAGCGGAAGAGACCCAGTACTTC; CDR3: CASSIPGLAEETQYF
size: once; V: TRBV19; J: TRBJ2-7; D: TRBD2; DNA: TGTGCCAGTAGTGTTACTAGCGGGACTCGCGAGCAGTACTTC; CDR3: CASSVTSGTREQYF
size: NA; V: TRBV4-1; J: TRBJ1-1; D: NA; DNA: TGCGCCAGCAGCCAAGAATTTTTCGAGGGGATCAGCGCTTTCTTT; CDR3: CASSQEFFEGISAFF
size: NA; V: TRBV7-3; J: TRBJ2-1; D: TRBD2; DNA: TGTGCCAGCAGCTTAATCCAGCGGGAGGGCGTCCAGTTCTTC; CDR3: CASSLIQREGVQFF
size: NA; V: TRBV15; J: TRBJ2-7; D: NA; DNA: TGTGCCACCAGCGGTGCTAGCGTACAGTCCTACGAGCAGTACTTC; CDR3: CATSGASVQSYEQYF
size: NA; V: TRBV11-2; J: TRBJ2-3; D: TRBD1; DNA: TGTGCCAGCAGCCCCCTACAGGGGCGTGGGACAGATACGCAGTATTTT; CDR3: CASSPLQGRGTDTQYF
size: once; V: TRBV5-1; J: TRBJ2-6; D: TRBD1; DNA: TGCGCCAGCAGCTTCCAGGGGGCGACTGGGGCCAACGTCCTGACTTTC; CDR3: CASSFQGATGANVLTF
size: NA; V: TRBV2; J: TRBJ2-1; D: TRBD2; DNA: TGTGCCTTCGGGACTAGCGGTGTGGGAAATGAGCAGTTCTTC; CDR3: CAFGTSGVGNEQFF
size: once; V: TRBV29-1; J: TRBJ2-2; D: NA; DNA: TGCAGCGTTGGGGGGCATATGAACACCGGGGAGCTGTTTTTT; CDR3: CSVGGHMNTGELFF
size: NA; V: TRBV6-6; J: TRBJ2-7; D: NA; DNA: TGTGCCAGCAGTCCGTCCGTGGGGCCCCCTTACGAGCAGTACTTC; CDR3: CASSPSVGPPYEQYF
size: NA; V: TRBV7-2; J: TRBJ2-3; D: TRBD2; DNA: TGTGCCAGAAGAACTTTTCGAGGGAGGGAGGATGGCACAGATACGCAGTATTTT; CDR3: CARRTFRGREDGTDTQYF
size: NA; V: TRBV4-2; J: TRBJ2-1; D: TRBD1; DNA: TGTGCCAGCAGCCAAGAGTGGGGGGGACAGGGAAACAATGAGCAGTTCTTC; CDR3: CASSQEWGGQGNNEQFF
size: NA; V: TRBV10-3; J: TRBJ2-6; D: NA; DNA: TGTGCCATCTCTCCGGGGGCTGGGGCCAACGTCCTGACTTTC; CDR3: CAISPGAGANVLTF
size: NA; V: TRBV9; J: TRBJ2-5; D: NA; DNA: TGTGCCAGCAGCGTGGCAGGCCGGTACCAAGAGACCCAGTACTTC; CDR3: CASSVAGRYQETQYF
size: NA; V: TRBV19; J: TRBJ1-5; D: NA; DNA: TGTGCCAGTAGTATAGGCCTCGAGGGGTTGCGGCCCCAGCATTTT; CDR3: CASSIGLEGLRPQHF
size: NA; V: TRBV7-9; J: TRBJ2-1; D: NA; DNA: TGTGCCACCGGCCGGGGGAGCGGTTCCTACAATGAGCAGTTCTTC; CDR3: CATGRGSGSYNEQFF
size: NA; V: TRBV11-2; J: TRBJ2-1; D: NA; DNA: TGTGCCAGCAGCTTAAGCGGCCTAAATGAGCAGTTCTTC; CDR3: CASSLSGLNEQFF
size: NA; V: TRBV29-1; J: TRBJ2-5; D: NA; DNA: TGCAGCGGTATGGGCCGAGAGACCCAGTACTTC; CDR3: CSGMGRETQYF